The subject of this entry is one TCR beta chain. What it recognizes is unknown. The data are from a study of graft-versus-host responses after intestinal transplantation. Study-level information: Recipients got multivisceral, liver-intestinal, or isolated intestinal transplants. Study-wide findings and caveats: Investigators detected GvH clones in recipient marrow, with some emerging earlier in ileum or blood. Maximum circulating GvH clone levels tracked with early post-transplant HvG decreases.

The V end was cut by 1 base, the J end by 1 base, with 9 bases between. The CDR3 runs to 15 residues. Germline values: CDR1 SGHRS, CDR2 YFSETQ. Clones were read by immunoSEQ multiplex PCR, and TCRdb kept only the in-frame ones, dropping some. The sample has tens of thousands of clones, roughly 90% seen once. The input for sequencing was unstimulated CD4+ T cells sorted from spleen or lymph node cells, taken before transplant. The sequence derives from a human donor who was the organ donor for an intestinal transplant. V usage is TRBV5-1 and J usage is TRBJ1-5; D is unresolved. CDR3 sequence reads: CASSLSSGSNQPQHF. The CDR3 DNA reads TGCGCCAGCAGCTTGTCTTCGGGAAGCAATCAGCCCCAGCATTTT.